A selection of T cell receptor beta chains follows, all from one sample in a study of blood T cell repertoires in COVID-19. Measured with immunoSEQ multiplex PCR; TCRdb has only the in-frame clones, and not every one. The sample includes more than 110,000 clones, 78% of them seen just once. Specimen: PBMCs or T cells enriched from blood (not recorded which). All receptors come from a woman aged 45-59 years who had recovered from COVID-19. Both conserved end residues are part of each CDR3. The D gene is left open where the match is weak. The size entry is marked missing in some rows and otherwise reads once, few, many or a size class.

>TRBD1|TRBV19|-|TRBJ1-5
CASSGTALNQPQHF
TGTGCCAGTAGTGGGACAGCCCTGAATCAGCCCCAGCATTTT
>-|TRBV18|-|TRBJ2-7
CASSPAGNPYEQYF
TGTGCCAGCTCACCGGCAGGGAACCCCTACGAGCAGTACTTC
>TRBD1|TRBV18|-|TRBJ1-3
CASSRGTGTGNTIYF
TGTGCCAGCTCAAGAGGGACAGGGACTGGAAACACCATATATTTT
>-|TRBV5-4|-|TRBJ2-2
CASSLATRTGELFF
TGTGCCAGCAGCTTGGCGACACGCACCGGGGAGCTGTTTTTT
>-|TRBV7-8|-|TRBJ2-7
CASSEGLPYEQYF
TGTGCCAGCAGCGAGGGACTCCCCTACGAGCAGTACTTC
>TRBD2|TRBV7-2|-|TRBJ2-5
CASSQPRGGETQYF
TGTGCCAGCAGCCAACCTAGGGGAGGGGAGACCCAGTACTTC
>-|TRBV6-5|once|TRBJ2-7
CASSYSAGAYEQYF
TGTGCCAGCAGTTACTCTGCAGGGGCCTACGAGCAGTACTTC
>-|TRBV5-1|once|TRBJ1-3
CASSLIPGEGNTIYF
TGCGCCAGCAGCTTGATTCCGGGGGAGGGAAACACCATATATTTT
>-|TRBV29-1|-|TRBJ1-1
CSVKRKDLEAFF
TGCAGCGTCAAGCGGAAGGACCTTGAAGCTTTCTTT
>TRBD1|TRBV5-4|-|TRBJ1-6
CASSVDRGRPLHF
TGTGCCAGCAGCGTCGACAGGGGGAGACCCCTCCACTTT
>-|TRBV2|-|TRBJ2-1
CASSEWNSGYNEQFF
TGTGCCAGCAGTGAATGGAATAGCGGATACAATGAGCAGTTCTTC
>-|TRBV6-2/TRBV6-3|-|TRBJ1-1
CASSSLETGQNTEAFF
TGTGCCAGCAGTTCCCTTGAGACAGGACAGAACACTGAAGCTTTCTTT
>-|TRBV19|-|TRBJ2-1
CASSGGSAYNEQFF
TGTGCCAGTAGTGGCGGGTCAGCCTACAATGAGCAGTTCTTC
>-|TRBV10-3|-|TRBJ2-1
CAITDSSSTGLNEQFF
TGTGCCATCACTGACTCCAGCTCGACAGGTCTCAATGAGCAGTTCTTC
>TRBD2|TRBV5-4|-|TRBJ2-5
CASSSTGGVKTQYF
TGTGCCAGCAGCTCGACGGGGGGAGTAAAGACCCAGTACTTC
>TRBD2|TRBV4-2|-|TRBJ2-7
CASSQEPGGALVEQYF
TGTGCCAGCAGCCAAGAACCCGGGGGGGCCCTCGTCGAGCAGTACTTC
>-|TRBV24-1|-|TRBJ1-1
CATSDPPGGTLNTEAFF
TGTGCCACCAGTGATCCCCCGGGGGGGACCCTGAACACTGAAGCTTTCTTT
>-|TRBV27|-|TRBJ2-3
CASRTYADTQYF
TGTGCCAGCAGAACTTACGCAGATACGCAGTATTTT
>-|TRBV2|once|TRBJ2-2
CASSPDSATGELFF
TGTGCCAGCAGCCCAGACAGTGCGACCGGGGAGCTGTTTTTT
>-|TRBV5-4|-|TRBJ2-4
CASSFAGGQPNIQYF
TGTGCCAGCAGCTTCGCCGGGGGACAGCCAAACATTCAGTACTTC
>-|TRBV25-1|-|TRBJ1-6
CASSELGGGAFNSPLHF
TGTGCCAGCAGTGAATTGGGGGGGGGCGCTTTTAACTCACCCCTCCACTTT
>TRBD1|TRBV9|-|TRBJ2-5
CASSVTGGQETQYF
TGTGCCAGCAGCGTTACAGGGGGCCAAGAGACCCAGTACTTC
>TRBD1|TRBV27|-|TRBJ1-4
CASRDRGSSTNEKLFF
TGTGCCAGCAGGGACAGGGGGTCCTCAACTAATGAAAAACTGTTTTTT
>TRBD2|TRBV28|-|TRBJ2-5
CASSPRGGSRTQYF
TGTGCCAGCAGTCCCCGCGGGGGGTCGAGGACCCAGTACTTC
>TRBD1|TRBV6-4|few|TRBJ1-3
CAGRGQSSGNTIYF
TGTGCCGGACGGGGACAGAGCTCTGGAAACACCATATATTTT
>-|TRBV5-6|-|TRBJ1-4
CASSLGQWLDEKLFF
TGTGCCAGCAGCTTGGGACAATGGTTAGATGAAAAACTGTTTTTT
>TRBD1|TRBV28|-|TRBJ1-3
CASSLDRVGSGNTIYF
TGTGCCAGCAGTTTAGACAGGGTAGGATCTGGAAACACCATATATTTT
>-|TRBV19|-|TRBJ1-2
CASSAPRGSYGYTF
TGTGCCAGTAGTGCCCCCCGGGGTTCTTATGGCTACACCTTC
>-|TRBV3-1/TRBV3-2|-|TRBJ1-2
CASSPRTSPNYGYTF
TGTGCCAGCAGCCCACGGACATCTCCTAACTATGGCTACACCTTC
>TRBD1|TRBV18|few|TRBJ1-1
CASSLDRQGPEAFF
TGTGCCAGCTCCCTCGACCGACAGGGGCCTGAAGCTTTCTTT
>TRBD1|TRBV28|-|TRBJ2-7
CASSIVGQGNHEQYF
TGTGCCAGCAGTATAGTAGGACAGGGCAACCACGAGCAGTACTTC
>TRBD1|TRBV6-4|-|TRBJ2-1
CASSERDRGLGEQFF
TGTGCCAGCAGTGAACGAGACAGGGGGCTCGGTGAGCAGTTCTTC
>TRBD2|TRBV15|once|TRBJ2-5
CATSQRGTGAQYF
TGTGCCACCAGCCAGCGGGGCACCGGGGCCCAGTACTTC
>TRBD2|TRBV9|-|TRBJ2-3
CASSVELAGVDTQYF
TGTGCCAGCAGCGTAGAATTAGCGGGGGTGGATACGCAGTATTTT
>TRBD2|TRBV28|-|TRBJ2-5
CASSLWSGVAGPYKETQYF
TGTGCCAGCAGTTTATGGTCCGGGGTAGCGGGGCCTTATAAAGAGACCCAGTACTTC
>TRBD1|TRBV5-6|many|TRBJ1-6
CASRTRGLVAVSPLHF
TGTGCCAGCAGAACCAGGGGGCTTGTCGCGGTCTCACCCCTCCACTTT
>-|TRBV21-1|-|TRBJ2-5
CASSKSASGGPSRRETQYF
TGTGCCAGCAGCAAGTCCGCTAGCGGGGGGCCCAGCCGTAGGGAGACCCAGTACTTC
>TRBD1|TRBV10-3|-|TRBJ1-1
CAISESRQGMNTEAFF
TGTGCCATCAGTGAGTCGAGACAGGGCATGAACACTGAAGCTTTCTTT
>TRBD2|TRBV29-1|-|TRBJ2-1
CSVESSGGQDEQFF
TGCAGCGTTGAAAGCAGCGGGGGGCAGGATGAGCAGTTCTTC
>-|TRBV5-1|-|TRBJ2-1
CASSPDTYNEQFF
TGCGCCAGCAGCCCGGACACCTACAATGAGCAGTTCTTC
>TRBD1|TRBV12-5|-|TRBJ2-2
CASAQGQGFNIGELFF
TGTGCTAGTGCCCAAGGACAGGGGTTTAATATCGGGGAGCTGTTTTTT
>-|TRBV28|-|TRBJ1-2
CASSFGVDGYTF
TGTGCCAGCAGTTTCGGGGTCGATGGCTACACCTTC
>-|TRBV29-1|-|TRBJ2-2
CSVTKQLNTGELFF
TGCAGCGTGACGAAACAGCTGAACACCGGGGAGCTGTTTTTT
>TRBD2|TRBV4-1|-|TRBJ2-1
CASSQDLGGGANEQFF
TGCGCCAGCAGCCAAGATCTGGGCGGGGGGGCAAATGAGCAGTTCTTC
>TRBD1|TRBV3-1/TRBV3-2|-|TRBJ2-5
CASSLYQGEETQYF
TGTGCCAGCAGCCTTTACCAGGGGGAAGAGACCCAGTACTTC
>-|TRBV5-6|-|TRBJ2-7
CASGRESYEQYF
TGTGCCAGCGGCCGGGAAAGCTACGAGCAGTACTTC
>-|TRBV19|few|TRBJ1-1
CASSTPFEAFF
TGTGCCAGTAGTACCCCCTTTGAAGCTTTCTTT
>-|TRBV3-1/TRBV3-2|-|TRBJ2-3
CASSQVQQGGDTQYF
TGTGCCAGCAGCCAAGTTCAGCAGGGTGGAGATACGCAGTATTTT